The T cell receptor (beta chain) under discussion was sequenced for a study of blood T cell repertoires in COVID-19. Study-level background: Collection of acute and convalescent COVID-19 samples took place in the United States, Italy and Spain. In each case, the material was cDNA or gDNA derived from T cells, B-cell-depleted T cells, or PBMCs.

Germline values: CDR1 LGHNA, CDR2 YNFKEQ. The CDR3 loop spans 14 amino acids. V was clipped by 3 bases and J by 3 bases; unmatched bases: 3. Authors' data handling: Using reference gene primer amplification, nucleated cell counts were estimated. The method was immunoSEQ multiplex PCR; TCRdb's version includes in-frame clones alone and lacks a portion of them. That table supplies the V and J calls and clone size; D and trimming were determined from the DNA. The sample has around 70,000 clones, around 75% seen once; the top ten hold around 21%. This clone was seen only a few times. This receptor was identified in a man in his sixties or seventies with acute or convalescent COVID-19. The sample consisted of peripheral blood. This chain connects TRBV4-2 to TRBJ2-7, with TRBD2 matching over 9 bases. This CDR3 is CASSQGSGSYEQYF. The DNA for the CDR3 is TGTGCCAGCAGCCAGGGTAGCGGGAGCTACGAGCAGTACTTC.